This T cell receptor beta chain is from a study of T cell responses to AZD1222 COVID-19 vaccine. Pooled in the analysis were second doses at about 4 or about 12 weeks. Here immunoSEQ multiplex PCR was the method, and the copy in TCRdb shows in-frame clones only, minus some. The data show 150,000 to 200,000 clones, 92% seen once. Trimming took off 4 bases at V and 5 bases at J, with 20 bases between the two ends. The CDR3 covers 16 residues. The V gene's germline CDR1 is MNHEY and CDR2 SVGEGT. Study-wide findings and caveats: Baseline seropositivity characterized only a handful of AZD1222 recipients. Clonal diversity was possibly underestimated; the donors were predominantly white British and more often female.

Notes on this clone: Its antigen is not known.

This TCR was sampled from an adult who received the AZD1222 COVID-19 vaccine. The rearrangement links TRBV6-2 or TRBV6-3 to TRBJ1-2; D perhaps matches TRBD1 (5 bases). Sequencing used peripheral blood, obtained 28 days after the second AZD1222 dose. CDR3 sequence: CASSSSGTEFLYGYTF. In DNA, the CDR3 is TGTGCCAGCAGTTCATCCGGGACGGAATTTTTATATGGCTACACCTTC.